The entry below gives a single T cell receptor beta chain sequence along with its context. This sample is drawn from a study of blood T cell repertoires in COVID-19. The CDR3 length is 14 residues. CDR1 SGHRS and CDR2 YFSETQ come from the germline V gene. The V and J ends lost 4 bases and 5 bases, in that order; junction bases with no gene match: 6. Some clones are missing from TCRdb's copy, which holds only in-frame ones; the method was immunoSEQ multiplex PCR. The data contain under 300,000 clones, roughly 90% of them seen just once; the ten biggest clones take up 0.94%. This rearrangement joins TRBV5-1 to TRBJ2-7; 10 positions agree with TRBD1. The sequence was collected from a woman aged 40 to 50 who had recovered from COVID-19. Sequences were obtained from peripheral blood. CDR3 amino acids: CASSSGQGVNEQYF. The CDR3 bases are TGCGCCAGCAGCAGCGGACAGGGGGTCAACGAGCAGTACTTC.